The clone carrying this T cell receptor beta chain showed up just once. Measured with immunoSEQ multiplex PCR; TCRdb has only the in-frame clones, and not every one. Seen here are about 150,000 clones, about four fifths observed once, and the top ten hold 25% to 35%. Germline V lookup: CDR1 KGHDR, CDR2 SFDVKD. This CDR3 contains 13 residues. With 2 bases removed from V and 8 bases from J, the gap between germline ends came to 11 bases. This entry is derived from a study of blood T cell repertoires in COVID-19. Study details: Some COVID-19 samples were acute and others convalescent; all came from the United States, Italy and Spain.

The specimen sequenced was peripheral blood. The rearrangement uses TRBV24-1 and TRBJ1-2; maybe TRBD1 (6 bases). The receptor was derived from a woman aged 60-70 years with acute or convalescent COVID-19. The CDR3 region is CATSDWTVGGYTF. The CDR3 coding sequence is TGTGCCACCAGTGATTGGACAGTGGGAGGCTACACCTTC.